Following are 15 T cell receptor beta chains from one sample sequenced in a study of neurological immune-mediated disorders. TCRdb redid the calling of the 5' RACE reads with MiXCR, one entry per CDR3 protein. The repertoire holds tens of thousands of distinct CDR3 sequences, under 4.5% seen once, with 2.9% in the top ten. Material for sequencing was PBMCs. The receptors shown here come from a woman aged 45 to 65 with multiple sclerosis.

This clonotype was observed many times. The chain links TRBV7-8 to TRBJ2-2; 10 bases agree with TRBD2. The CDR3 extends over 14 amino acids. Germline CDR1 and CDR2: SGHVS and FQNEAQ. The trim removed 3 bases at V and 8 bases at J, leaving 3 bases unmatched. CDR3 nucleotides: TGTGCCAGCAGCTTGGTACTAGCGGGGGGGGAGCTGTTTTTT. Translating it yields CASSLVLAGGELFF.

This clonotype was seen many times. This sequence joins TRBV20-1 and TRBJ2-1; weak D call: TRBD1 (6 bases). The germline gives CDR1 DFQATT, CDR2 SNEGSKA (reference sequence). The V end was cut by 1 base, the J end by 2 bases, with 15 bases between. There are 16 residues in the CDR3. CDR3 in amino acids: CSARAPSRTAYNEQFF. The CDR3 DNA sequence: TGCAGTGCTAGAGCCCCCTCCCGGACAGCCTACAATGAGCAGTTCTTC.

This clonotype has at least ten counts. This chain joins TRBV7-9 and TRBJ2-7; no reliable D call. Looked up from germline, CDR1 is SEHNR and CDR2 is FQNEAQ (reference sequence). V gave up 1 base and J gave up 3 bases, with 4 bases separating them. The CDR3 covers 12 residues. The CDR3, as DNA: TGTGCCAGCAGCTTAGTCGACTACGAGCAGTACTTC. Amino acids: CASSLVDYEQYF.

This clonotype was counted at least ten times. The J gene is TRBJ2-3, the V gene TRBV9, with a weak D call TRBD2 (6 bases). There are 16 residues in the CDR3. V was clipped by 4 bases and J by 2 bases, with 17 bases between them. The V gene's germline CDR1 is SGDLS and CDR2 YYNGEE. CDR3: CASSLSGVILTDTQYF. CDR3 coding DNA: TGTGCCAGCAGCCTTAGCGGAGTAATCCTCACAGATACGCAGTATTTT.

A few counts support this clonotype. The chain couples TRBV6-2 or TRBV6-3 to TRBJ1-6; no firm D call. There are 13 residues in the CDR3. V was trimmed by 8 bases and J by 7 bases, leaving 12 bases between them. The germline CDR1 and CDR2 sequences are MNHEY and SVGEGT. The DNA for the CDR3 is TGTGCCAGCTATAGACCGGGGAATTCACCCCTCCACTTT. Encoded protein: CASYRPGNSPLHF.

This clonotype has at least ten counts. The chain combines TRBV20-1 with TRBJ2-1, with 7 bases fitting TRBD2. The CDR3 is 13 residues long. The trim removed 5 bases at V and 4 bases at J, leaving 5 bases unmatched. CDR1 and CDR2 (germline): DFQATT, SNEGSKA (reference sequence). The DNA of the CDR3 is TGCAGTGCTGGGACTACCTTATACAATGAGCAGTTCTTC. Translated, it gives CSAGTTLYNEQFF.

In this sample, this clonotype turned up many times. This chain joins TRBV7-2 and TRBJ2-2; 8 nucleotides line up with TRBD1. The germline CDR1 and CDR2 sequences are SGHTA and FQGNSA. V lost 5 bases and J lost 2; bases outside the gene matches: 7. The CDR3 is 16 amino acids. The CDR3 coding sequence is TGTGCCAGCAGCCCGGGGACAGGAGCTAACACCGGGGAGCTGTTTTTT. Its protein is CASSPGTGANTGELFF.

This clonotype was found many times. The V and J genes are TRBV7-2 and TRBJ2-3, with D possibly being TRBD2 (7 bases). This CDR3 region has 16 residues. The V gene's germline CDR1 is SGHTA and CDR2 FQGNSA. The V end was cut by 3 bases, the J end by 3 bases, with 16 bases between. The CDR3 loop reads CASSFKGGGQTDTQYF. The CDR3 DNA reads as TGTGCCAGCAGCTTCAAGGGGGGGGGCCAAACAGATACGCAGTATTTT.

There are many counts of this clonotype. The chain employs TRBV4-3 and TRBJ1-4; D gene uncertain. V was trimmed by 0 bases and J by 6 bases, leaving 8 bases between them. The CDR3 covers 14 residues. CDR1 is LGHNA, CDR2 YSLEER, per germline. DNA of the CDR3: TGCGCCAGCAGCCAAGATTCAGGATATGAAAAACTGTTTTTT. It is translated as CASSQDSGYEKLFF.

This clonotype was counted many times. This CDR3 is CASSYNDRPGYTF. The CDR3 DNA follows: TGTGCCAGCAGTTATAACGACAGGCCTGGCTACACCTTC. The chain links TRBV6-2 or TRBV6-3 to TRBJ1-2; possibly TRBD1 for D (6 bases). This CDR3 has 13 amino acids. Germline lookup yields CDR1 MNHEY and CDR2 SVGEGT. Trimming stripped 3 bases from V and 7 bases from J, with 12 bases between.

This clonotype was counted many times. The chain's CDR3 is CSSDNPGGKNTEAFF. The CDR3, as DNA: TGCAGTTCAGACAACCCCGGGGGCAAGAACACTGAAGCTTTCTTT. The J gene is TRBJ1-1, the V gene TRBV20-1, with D possibly TRBD1 on 6 matching bases. Per germline, CDR1 DFQATT and CDR2 SNEGSKA (reference sequence). This CDR3 comprises 15 residues. Trimming left V 8 bases short and J 1 base short, with 20 bases between.

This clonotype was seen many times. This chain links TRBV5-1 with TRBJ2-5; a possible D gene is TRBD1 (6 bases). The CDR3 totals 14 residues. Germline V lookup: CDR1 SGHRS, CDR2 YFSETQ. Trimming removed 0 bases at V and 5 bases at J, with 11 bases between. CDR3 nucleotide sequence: TGCGCCAGCAGCTTGGGCAACAGGGAGGAGACCCAGTACTTC. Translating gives CASSLGNREETQYF. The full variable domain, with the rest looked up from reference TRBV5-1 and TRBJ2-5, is KAGVTQTPRYLIKTRGQQVTLSCSPISGHRSVSWYQQTPGQGLQFLFEYFSETQRNKGNFPGRFSGRQFSNSRSEMNVSTLELGDSALYLCASSLGNREETQYFGPGTRLLVL.

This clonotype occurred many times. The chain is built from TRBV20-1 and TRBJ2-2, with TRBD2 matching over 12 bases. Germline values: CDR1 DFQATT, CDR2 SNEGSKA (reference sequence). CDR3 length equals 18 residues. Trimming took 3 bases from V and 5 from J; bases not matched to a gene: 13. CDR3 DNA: TGCAGTGCTAGCCCGGCTAGCGGGGGGGCCTTGGGGACCGGGGAGCTGTTTTTT. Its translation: CSASPASGGALGTGELFF.

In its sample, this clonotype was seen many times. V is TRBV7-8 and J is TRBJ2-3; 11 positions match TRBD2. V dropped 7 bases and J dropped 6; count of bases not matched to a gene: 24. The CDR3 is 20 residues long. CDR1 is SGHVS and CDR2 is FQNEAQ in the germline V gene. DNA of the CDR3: TGTGCCAGCACCTTTGACCTCGGACTAGCGGGCTCCCTGGCACAGGATACGCAGTATTTT. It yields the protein CASTFDLGLAGSLAQDTQYF.

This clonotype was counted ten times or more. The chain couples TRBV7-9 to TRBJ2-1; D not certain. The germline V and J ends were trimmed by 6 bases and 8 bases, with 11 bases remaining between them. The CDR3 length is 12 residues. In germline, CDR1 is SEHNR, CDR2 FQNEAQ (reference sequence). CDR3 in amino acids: CASRTGGDEQFF. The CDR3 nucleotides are TGTGCCAGCAGGACGGGTGGCGATGAGCAGTTCTTC.